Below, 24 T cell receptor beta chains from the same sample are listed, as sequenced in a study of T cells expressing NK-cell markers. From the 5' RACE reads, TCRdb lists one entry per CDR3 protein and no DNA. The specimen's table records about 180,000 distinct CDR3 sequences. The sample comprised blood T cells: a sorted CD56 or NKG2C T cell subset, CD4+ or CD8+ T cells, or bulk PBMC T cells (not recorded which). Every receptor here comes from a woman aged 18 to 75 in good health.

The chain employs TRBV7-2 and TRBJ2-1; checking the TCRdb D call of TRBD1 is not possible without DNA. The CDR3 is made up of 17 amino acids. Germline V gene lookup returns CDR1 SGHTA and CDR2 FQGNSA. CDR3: CASSLWSHRQGDNEQFF. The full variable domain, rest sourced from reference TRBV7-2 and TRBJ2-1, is GAGVSQSPSNKVTEKGKDVELRCDPISGHTALYWYRQSLGQGLEFLIYFQGNSAPDKSGLPSDRFSAERTGGSVSTLTIQRTQQEDSAVYLCASSLWSHRQGDNEQFFGPGTRLTVL.

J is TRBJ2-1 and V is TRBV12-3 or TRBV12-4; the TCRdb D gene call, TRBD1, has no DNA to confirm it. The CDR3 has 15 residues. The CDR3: CASRDGGAGNNEQFF.

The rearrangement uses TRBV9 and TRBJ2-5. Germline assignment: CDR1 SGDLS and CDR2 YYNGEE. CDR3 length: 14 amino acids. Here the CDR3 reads CASSVLSLGETQYF.

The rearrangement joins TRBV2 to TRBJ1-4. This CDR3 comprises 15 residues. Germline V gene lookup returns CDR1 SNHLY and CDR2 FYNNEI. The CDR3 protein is CASTPLQATNEKLFF.

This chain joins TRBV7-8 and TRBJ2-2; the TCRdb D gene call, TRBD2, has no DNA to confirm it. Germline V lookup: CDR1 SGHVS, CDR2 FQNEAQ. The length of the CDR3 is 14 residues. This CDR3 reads CASSPYEGTGELFF. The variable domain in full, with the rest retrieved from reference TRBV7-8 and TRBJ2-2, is GAGVSQSPRYKVAKRGQDVALRCDPISGHVSLFWYQQALGQGPEFLTYFQNEAQLDKSGLPSDRFFAERPEGSVSTLKIQRTQQEDSAVYLCASSPYEGTGELFFGEGSRLTVL.

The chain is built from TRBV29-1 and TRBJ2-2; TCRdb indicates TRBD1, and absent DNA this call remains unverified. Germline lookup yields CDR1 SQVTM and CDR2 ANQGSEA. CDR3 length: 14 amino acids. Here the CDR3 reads CSASRDRATGELFF.

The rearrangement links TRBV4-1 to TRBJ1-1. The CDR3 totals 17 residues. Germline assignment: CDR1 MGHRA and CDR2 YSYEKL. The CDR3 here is CASSQDESRYMNTEAFF.

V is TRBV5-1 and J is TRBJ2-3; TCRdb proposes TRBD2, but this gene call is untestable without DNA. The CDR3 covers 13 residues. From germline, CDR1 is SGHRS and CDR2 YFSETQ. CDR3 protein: CASSRETEGRQYF.

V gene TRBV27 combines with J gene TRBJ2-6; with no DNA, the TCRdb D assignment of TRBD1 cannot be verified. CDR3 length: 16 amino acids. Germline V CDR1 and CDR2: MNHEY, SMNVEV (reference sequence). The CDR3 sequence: CASSLDRGVGANVLTF.

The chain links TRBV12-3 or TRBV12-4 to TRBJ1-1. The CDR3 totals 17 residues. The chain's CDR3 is CASSLAGQLTLNTEAFF.

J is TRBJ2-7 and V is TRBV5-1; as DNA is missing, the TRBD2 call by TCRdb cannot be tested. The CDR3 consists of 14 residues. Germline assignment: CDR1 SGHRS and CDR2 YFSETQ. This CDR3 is CASSLEVGGYEQYF. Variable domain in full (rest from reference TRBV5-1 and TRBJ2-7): KAGVTQTPRYLIKTRGQQVTLSCSPISGHRSVSWYQQTPGQGLQFLFEYFSETQRNKGNFPGRFSGRQFSNSRSEMNVSTLELGDSALYLCASSLEVGGYEQYFGPGTRLTVT.

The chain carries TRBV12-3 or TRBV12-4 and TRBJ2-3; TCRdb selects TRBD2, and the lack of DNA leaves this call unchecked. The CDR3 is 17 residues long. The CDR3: CASSLKQLALIGGTQYF.

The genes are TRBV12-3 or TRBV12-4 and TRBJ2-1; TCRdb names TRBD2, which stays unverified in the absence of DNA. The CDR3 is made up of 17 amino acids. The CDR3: CASSLRGALRLTNEQFF.

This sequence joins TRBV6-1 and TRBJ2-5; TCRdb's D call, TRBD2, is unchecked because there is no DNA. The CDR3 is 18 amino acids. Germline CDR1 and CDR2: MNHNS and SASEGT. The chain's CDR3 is CASSRKRSGGVFQETQYF.

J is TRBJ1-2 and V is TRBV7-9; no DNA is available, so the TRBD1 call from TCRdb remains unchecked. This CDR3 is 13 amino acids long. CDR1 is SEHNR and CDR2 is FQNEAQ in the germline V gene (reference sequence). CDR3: CASSLGQGIDYTF.

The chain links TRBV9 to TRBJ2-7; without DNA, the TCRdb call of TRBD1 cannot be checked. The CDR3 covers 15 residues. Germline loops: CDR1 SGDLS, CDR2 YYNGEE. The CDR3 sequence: CASSVAQGVGDEQYF.

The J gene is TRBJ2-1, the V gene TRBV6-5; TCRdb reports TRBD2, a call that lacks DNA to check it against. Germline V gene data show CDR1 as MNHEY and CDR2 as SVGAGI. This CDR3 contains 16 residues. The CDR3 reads CASSTRLAGNFNEQFF.

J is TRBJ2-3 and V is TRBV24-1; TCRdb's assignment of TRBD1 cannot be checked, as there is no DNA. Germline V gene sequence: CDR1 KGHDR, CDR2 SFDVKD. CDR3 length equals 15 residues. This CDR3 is CATSDPGTSDDTQYF.

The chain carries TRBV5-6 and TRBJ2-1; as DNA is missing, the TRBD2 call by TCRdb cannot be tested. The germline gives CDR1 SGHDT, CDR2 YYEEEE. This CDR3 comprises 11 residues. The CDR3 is CASSPGTREFF. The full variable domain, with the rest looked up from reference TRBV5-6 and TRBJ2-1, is DAGVTQSPTHLIKTRGQQVTLRCSPKSGHDTVSWYQQALGQGPQFIFQYYEEEERQRGNFPDRFSGHQFPNYSSELNVNALLLGDSALYLCASSPGTREFFGPGTRLTVL.

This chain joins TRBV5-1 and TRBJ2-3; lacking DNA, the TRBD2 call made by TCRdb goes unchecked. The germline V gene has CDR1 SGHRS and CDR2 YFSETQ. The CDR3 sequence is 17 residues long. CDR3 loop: CASSSTSGNSLSDTQYF.

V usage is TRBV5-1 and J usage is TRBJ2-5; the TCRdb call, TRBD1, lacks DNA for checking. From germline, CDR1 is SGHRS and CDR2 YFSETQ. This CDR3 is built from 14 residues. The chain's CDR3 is CASSLQGLKETQYF. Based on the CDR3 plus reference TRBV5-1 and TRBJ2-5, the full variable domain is KAGVTQTPRYLIKTRGQQVTLSCSPISGHRSVSWYQQTPGQGLQFLFEYFSETQRNKGNFPGRFSGRQFSNSRSEMNVSTLELGDSALYLCASSLQGLKETQYFGPGTRLLVL.

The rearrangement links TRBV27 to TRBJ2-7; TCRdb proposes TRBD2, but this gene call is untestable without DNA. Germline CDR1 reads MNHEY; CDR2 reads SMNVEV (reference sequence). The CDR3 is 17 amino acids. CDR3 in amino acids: CASSRWTSGGASYEQYF.

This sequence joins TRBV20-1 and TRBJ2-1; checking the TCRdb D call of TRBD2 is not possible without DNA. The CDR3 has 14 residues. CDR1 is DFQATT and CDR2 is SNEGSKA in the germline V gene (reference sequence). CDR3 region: CSAGSSGTYNEQFF.

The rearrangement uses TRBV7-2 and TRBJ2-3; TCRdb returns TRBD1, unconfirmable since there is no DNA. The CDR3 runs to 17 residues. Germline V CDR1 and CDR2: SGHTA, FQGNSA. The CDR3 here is CASSPRTPLPGTDTQYF.